The clone carrying this T cell receptor beta chain appeared many times. Its antigen is still unknown. The sample originates from a study of blood T cells in healthy people across ages. General study points: When set beside aged donors, long-lived donors presented more naive CD4+ cells and higher diversity.

This CDR3 region has 16 residues. Germline CDR1 ENHRY, CDR2 SYGVKD. After removal of 6 bases from V and 5 bases from J, the junction contained 13 bases not matched to a gene. For the second PCR, which ran for 7 to 11 cycles, a sample-barcoded 5' primer and a J-beta primer mix were used. In TCRdb, the 5' RACE reads were re-called with MiXCR into one record per CDR3 protein. The table includes some 780,000 distinct CDR3 sequences, just over 55% detected once. Input material: blood. The source of this sequence is a man in his forties or fifties in good health. The chain combines TRBV10-3 with TRBJ2-5; 9 positions agree with TRBD2. The DNA for the CDR3 is TGTGCCATCAGGCCGGGACTAGCACAGGGCGGGGAGACCCAGTACTTC. Translating gives CAIRPGLAQGGETQYF.